This T cell receptor beta chain was recovered during a study of OX40 agonist ivuxolimab in advanced cancers. Study information: As their treatment, patients were administered ivuxolimab, an agonistic anti-OX40 (CD134) antibody. Therapy given before enrollment (anti-PD-1, anti-PD-L1 or anti-CTLA-4) was allowed, and around 44% had some. Findings and limits, study-wide: Expanded peripheral T cells had an undetermined antigen specificity.

In germline, CDR1 is SGHTA, CDR2 FQGNSA. The CDR3 is made up of 15 amino acids. V was clipped by 3 bases and J by 8 bases, with 17 bases between them. On this clone: Antigen specificity is unknown.

The method was immunoSEQ multiplex PCR; TCRdb's version includes in-frame clones alone and lacks a portion of them. This sample has around 84,000 clones, with about nine tenths found just once. With autoimmune disease history or systemic immunosuppression, patients were excluded. This chain connects TRBV7-2 to TRBJ1-5; D is unclear. The clonotype originates from an adult with an advanced solid tumor such as melanoma, head and neck, liver or kidney cancer. The source was CD4+ or CD8+ T cells sorted from blood, collected in a trial of the OX40 agonist ivuxolimab. The CDR3 is CASSFRAADIKPQHF. The CDR3 DNA reads TGTGCCAGCAGCTTTAGGGCGGCGGATATTAAGCCCCAGCATTTT.